One and the same sample provided the 2 T cell receptor beta chains below, sequenced in a study of patients and donors after allogeneic stem cell transplantation. TCRdb analysed the RT-PCR reads with MiXCR anew, one entry per CDR3 protein. The table records about 200,000 distinct CDR3 sequences, around 41% of them present only once. Input material: blood, either unsorted or a sorted T cell fraction (not recorded which). These receptors were collected from a human donor who was either an allogeneic HSCT recipient or a stem cell or donor lymphocyte infusion donor (not recorded which). It is not recorded whose cells these are; they may come from a transplant donor.

The rearrangement joins TRBV5-1 to TRBJ2-1; 10 bases match TRBD2. The CDR3 runs 14 residues. Per the germline V gene, CDR1 is SGHRS and CDR2 is YFSETQ. Trimming removed 4 bases from V and 6 bases from J; junction bases left unmatched: 4. The CDR3 DNA follows: TGCGCCAGCAGCACTAGCGGGGCCCTCAATGAGCAGTTCTTC. Translating it yields CASSTSGALNEQFF.

A few counts support this clonotype. The rearrangement uses TRBV4-2 and TRBJ1-1, with D possibly being TRBD1 (5 bases). The V gene lost 6 bases and the J gene lost 4 bases, with 18 bases spanning the gap. The CDR3 covers 15 residues. Germline assignment: CDR1 LGHNA and CDR2 YNFKEQ. CDR3: CASSHNSGSGTEAFF. The CDR3 DNA follows: TGTGCCAGCAGTCATAACTCAGGGTCGGGCACTGAAGCTTTCTTT.